What follows are 19 T cell receptor beta chains derived from one specimen sequenced in a study of T cell changes during pregnancy in multiple sclerosis. Assay: immunoSEQ multiplex PCR; the TCRdb copy retains only in-frame clones and omits some. Of 35,000 or so clones listed, more than 75% are singletons. The material was peripheral blood, obtained in the second trimester of pregnancy. The receptors come from a female donor in good health, enrolled as a control in a pregnancy study.

The gene calls are TRBV19 and TRBJ1-5; 10 bases are shared with TRBD1. Germline assignment: CDR1 LNHDA and CDR2 SQIVND (reference sequence). With V trimmed by 3 bases and J by 6 bases, 11 bases remained unmatched. The CDR3 is 17 amino acids. The CDR3 reads CASSIWSGTGASQPQHF. In DNA form, the CDR3 reads TGTGCCAGTAGTATCTGGAGCGGGACAGGGGCCTCTCAGCCCCAGCATTTT.

The chain carries TRBV9 and TRBJ1-1; a possible D gene is TRBD1 (6 bases). CDR1 and CDR2 (germline): SGDLS, YYNGEE. Trimming removed 5 bases from V and 8 bases from J, with 13 bases in between. CDR3 length: 12 residues. The CDR3 loop is CASRSRGGEAFF. CDR3 bases: TGTGCCAGCAGGTCTAGGGGGGGGGAAGCTTTCTTT.

CDR3 nucleotides: TGTGCCAGTGTTCCGACAGCTAACTATGGCTACACCTTC. It specifies CASVPTANYGYTF. The chain employs TRBV6-1 and TRBJ1-2; TRBD1 is a possible D gene (5 bases). The germline V gene has CDR1 MNHNS and CDR2 SASEGT. There are 13 residues in the CDR3. Between the trimmed V and J ends, which lost 9 bases and 0 bases, there was a span of 11 bases.

This chain uses TRBV4-2 with TRBJ1-2; D unclear. The germline V and J ends were trimmed by 1 base and 4 bases, with 16 bases remaining between them. Germline V CDR1 and CDR2: LGHNA, YNFKEQ. The CDR3 totals 16 residues. The CDR3 loop reads CASSQGIVGRPYGYTF. DNA for the CDR3: TGTGCCAGCAGCCAAGGGATAGTTGGCAGGCCCTATGGCTACACCTTC.

The rearrangement joins TRBV5-1 to TRBJ2-1, with TRBD2 identical over 7 bases. Per germline, CDR1 SGHRS and CDR2 YFSETQ. After removal of 4 bases from V and 5 bases from J, the junction contained 9 bases not matched to a gene. This CDR3 is 15 amino acids long. CDR3 sequence (DNA): TGCGCCAGCAGCCCAATTGTGGGGGGGAACAATGAGCAGTTCTTC. Translation gives CASSPIVGGNNEQFF.

This clone has more than one count but fewer than ten. V gene TRBV6-5 combines with J gene TRBJ1-1; D is unclear. The CDR3 consists of 14 residues. Germline CDR1 reads MNHEY; CDR2 reads SVGAGI. V was pared by 2 bases and J by 1 base, with 8 bases between. The CDR3 DNA follows: TGTGCCAGCAGTTACAGGCCAGGGAACACTGAAGCTTTCTTT. It is translated as CASSYRPGNTEAFF.

The V and J genes are TRBV11-3 and TRBJ2-7, with 7 bases matching TRBD1. V was pared by 7 bases and J by 10 bases, with 4 bases of the junction left unmatched. The germline V gene encodes CDR1 SGHNT and CDR2 YENEEA. The CDR3 contains 10 residues. The CDR3 region is CASTYRGQYF. The DNA of the CDR3 is TGTGCCAGCACGTACAGGGGACAGTACTTC.

Comments on this clone: An end of the junction differs from the germline gene, which may be a read error. This sequence joins TRBV2 and TRBJ2-5; TRBD2 is a possible D gene (7 bases). This CDR3 region has 14 residues. Germline loops: CDR1 SNHLY, CDR2 FYNNEI. The CDR3 bases are TGTGCAAGCATCCGGGGGGCATACCAAGAGACCCAGTACTTC. This codes for CASIRGAYQETQYF.

CDR3 DNA: TGTGCCAGCAGCCTAAGCAGGTCACTAGCCAAAAACATTCAGTACTTC. It specifies CASSLSRSLAKNIQYF. The chain joins TRBV7-8 to TRBJ2-4; D remains ambiguous. Germline assignment: CDR1 SGHVS and CDR2 FQNEAQ. The CDR3 totals 16 residues. Trimming cost V 5 bases and J 0 bases, with 14 bases left between them.

This chain joins TRBV9 and TRBJ2-3; TRBD1 matches at 8 bases. Per the germline V gene, CDR1 is SGDLS and CDR2 is YYNGEE. Unmatched junction bases numbered 5, after V lost 3 bases and J lost 2 bases. This CDR3 has 15 amino acids. CDR3 DNA sequence: TGTGCCAGCAGCGCGACAGGGGCCTTCACAGATACGCAGTATTTT. Translation gives CASSATGAFTDTQYF.

The rearrangement uses TRBV30 and TRBJ1-5; TRBD1 agrees at 12 bases. The germline V gene has CDR1 GTSNPN and CDR2 SVGIG (reference sequence). This CDR3 is 15 amino acids long. V dropped 2 bases and J dropped 5; count of bases not matched to a gene: 4. CDR3 sequence reads: CAWSSGTGGDQPQHF. The CDR3, as DNA: TGTGCCTGGAGTTCCGGGACAGGGGGCGATCAGCCCCAGCATTTT.

In nucleotides, the CDR3 is TGTGCCAGCAGCGCGACAGGGGTTGGAAACACCATATATTTT. It yields the protein CASSATGVGNTIYF. The chain is built from TRBV9 and TRBJ1-3; 8 positions agree with TRBD1. V shed 3 bases, J shed 3 bases, and the junction held 2 bases outside the gene matches. Germline V lookup: CDR1 SGDLS, CDR2 YYNGEE. This CDR3 has 14 residues. The variable domain in full, with the rest retrieved from reference TRBV9 and TRBJ1-3, is DSGVTQTPKHLITATGQRVTLRCSPRSGDLSVYWYQQSLDQGLQFLIQYYNGEERAKGNILERFSAQQFPDLHSELNLSSLELGDSALYFCASSATGVGNTIYFGEGSWLTVV.

This chain uses TRBV7-9 with TRBJ1-1; D possibly corresponds to TRBD1 (5 bases). Germline values: CDR1 SEHNR, CDR2 FQNEAQ (reference sequence). Trimming cost V 5 bases and J 1 base, with 8 bases left between them. The CDR3 loop spans 13 amino acids. The CDR3 protein is CASSIGQNTEAFF. CDR3 nucleotide sequence: TGTGCCAGCAGCATAGGACAGAACACTGAAGCTTTCTTT.

The chain's CDR3 is CASSPAAGSYGYTF. The CDR3 DNA follows: TGTGCCAGCAGCCCCGCGGCAGGGTCCTATGGCTACACCTTC. The J gene is TRBJ1-2, the V gene TRBV7-3, with D tentatively TRBD1 (5 bases). Trimming removed 5 bases at V and 4 bases at J, with 14 bases between. The CDR3 length is 14 residues. Germline loops: CDR1 SGHTA, CDR2 FQGTGA.

This chain links TRBV11-2 with TRBJ2-3; tentative D call: TRBD1 (5 bases). Trimming removed 4 bases at V and 3 bases at J, with 17 bases between. The length of the CDR3 is 16 residues. Germline lookup yields CDR1 SGHAT and CDR2 FQNNGV. The CDR3 spells CASSSGLGRLTDTQYF. CDR3 DNA: TGTGCCAGCAGCTCCGGCTTGGGGCGGCTTACAGATACGCAGTATTTT.

CDR3 loop: CSVSRTGPYEQYF. CDR3 DNA sequence: TGCAGCGTCTCACGGACAGGCCCCTACGAGCAGTACTTC. The chain recombines TRBV29-1 with TRBJ2-7, with 7 bases aligning to TRBD1. The CDR3 contains 13 residues. Germline V gene data show CDR1 as SQVTM and CDR2 as ANQGSEA. The ends lost 6 bases at V and 2 bases at J; junction bases unmatched: 7.

CDR3 nucleotide sequence: TGTGCCAGCAGCGTAGGGAACGGGGGGTACGAGCAGTACTTC. Protein sequence: CASSVGNGGYEQYF. This chain uses TRBV9 with TRBJ2-7, with TRBD2 identical over 7 bases. The V and J ends lost 0 bases and 4 bases, in that order; junction bases with no gene match: 4. CDR1 is SGDLS, CDR2 YYNGEE, per germline. This CDR3 has 14 amino acids.

This chain joins TRBV11-2 and TRBJ2-1; 9 bases are shared with TRBD2. Trimming removed 5 bases from V and 1 base from J; junction bases left unmatched: 6. The CDR3 sequence is 16 residues long. Per the germline V gene, CDR1 is SGHAT and CDR2 is FQNNGV. The CDR3 DNA is TGTGCCAGCAGCCCTCTAGCGGGGAGGTCCTACAATGAGCAGTTCTTC. This encodes CASSPLAGRSYNEQFF.

The V call is TRBV4-3, the J call TRBJ2-3, with D maybe TRBD2 (7 bases). The CDR3 is 16 residues long. From germline, CDR1 is LGHNA and CDR2 YSLEER. Trimming took off 3 bases at V and 4 bases at J, with 17 bases between the two ends. The CDR3 is CASSQEIGGGADTQYF. The DNA for the CDR3 is TGCGCCAGCAGCCAGGAGATAGGGGGGGGAGCAGATACGCAGTATTTT.